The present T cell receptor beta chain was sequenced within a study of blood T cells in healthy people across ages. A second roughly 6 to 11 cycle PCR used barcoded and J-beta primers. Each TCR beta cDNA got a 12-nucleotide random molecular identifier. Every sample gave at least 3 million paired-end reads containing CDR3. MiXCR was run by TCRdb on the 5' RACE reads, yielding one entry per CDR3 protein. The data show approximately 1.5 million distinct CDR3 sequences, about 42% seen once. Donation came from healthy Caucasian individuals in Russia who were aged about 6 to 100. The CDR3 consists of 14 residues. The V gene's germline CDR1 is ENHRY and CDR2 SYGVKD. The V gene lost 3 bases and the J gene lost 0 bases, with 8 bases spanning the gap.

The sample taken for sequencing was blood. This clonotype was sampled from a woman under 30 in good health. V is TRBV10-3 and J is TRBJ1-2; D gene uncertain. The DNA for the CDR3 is TGTGCCATCAGTGAACGGGAAGCTAACTATGGCTACACCTTC. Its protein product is CAISEREANYGYTF.